This TCR beta chain is drawn from a study of cytomegalovirus exposure and HLA in healthy donors. PCR involved 60 Vbeta and 13 Jbeta primers. Sequencing was performed with immunoSEQ multiplex PCR; in TCRdb, only in-frame clones are kept and a portion is missing. The sample has approximately 170,000 clones, about 64% seen once. The germline V gene encodes CDR1 SGHVS and CDR2 FNYEAQ. Trimming stripped 4 bases from V and 0 bases from J, with 11 bases between. This CDR3 contains 15 residues. The receptor was isolated from a man in his fifties in good health and CMV-seronegative. The chain links TRBV7-6 to TRBJ2-3; TRBD1 is a possible D gene (5 bases). Sequencing used PBMCs. In DNA, the CDR3 is TGTGCCAGCAGCTCCCTGGACATGAGCACAGATACGCAGTATTTT. Its protein is CASSSLDMSTDTQYF. Using reference TRBV7-6 and TRBJ2-3 for the parts outside the CDR3, the full variable domain is GAGVSQSPRYKVTKRGQDVALRCDPISGHVSLYWYRQALGQGPEFLTYFNYEAQQDKSGLPNDRFSAERPEGSISTLTIQRTEQRDSAMYRCASSSLDMSTDTQYFGPGTRLTVL.